The 27 T cell receptor beta chains below were found in one sample sequenced in a study of T cell responses to AZD1222 COVID-19 vaccine. The repertoire was sequenced with immunoSEQ multiplex PCR; TCRdb's copy has only in-frame clones and lacks some. In the table there are about 83,000 clones, 88% of which are singletons. This specimen was peripheral blood, taken on day 0 of MenACWY control vaccination. The receptors derive from an adult in good health.

This rearrangement joins TRBV25-1 to TRBJ1-2, with TRBD1 matching 9 bases. CDR1 and CDR2 from the germline V gene are MGHDK and SYGVNS. There are 14 residues in the CDR3. Unmatched junction bases numbered 9, after V lost 6 bases and J lost 7 bases. In DNA form, the CDR3 reads TGTGCCAGCAGGAACCACGGGACAGGGACTGGCTACACCTTC. Its protein product is CASRNHGTGTGYTF.

The chain links TRBV6-5 to TRBJ2-7, with TRBD2 matching over 9 bases. The CDR3 totals 15 residues. The J segment lost 3 bases and the V segment lost 2 bases, leaving 5 bases of the junction unmatched. Germline V gene lookup returns CDR1 MNHEY and CDR2 SVGAGI. CDR3 protein: CASSYRVAGDYEQYF. The DNA of the CDR3 is TGTGCCAGCAGTTACAGAGTAGCGGGGGACTACGAGCAGTACTTC.

The chain uses TRBV30 and TRBJ2-5, with D possibly called TRBD1 or TRBD2 (6 bases each). Germline V lookup: CDR1 GTSNPN, CDR2 SVGIG (reference sequence). The CDR3 totals 13 residues. Trimming left V 4 bases short and J 5 bases short, with 14 bases between. CDR3 sequence (DNA): TGTGCCTGGACGGGTCGGAGGGGGGAGACCCAGTACTTC. As protein: CAWTGRRGETQYF.

This clone was detected a few times. The chain employs TRBV27 and TRBJ1-4, with D unclear. This CDR3 has 16 residues. Germline CDR1 is MNHEY and CDR2 is SMNVEV (reference sequence). V lost 1 base and J lost 0, with 9 bases in between. Here the CDR3 reads CASSLFYGSTNEKLFF. CDR3 bases: TGTGCCAGCAGTTTATTCTACGGCTCAACTAATGAAAAACTGTTTTTT.

The CDR3 region is CASSEVDSRYQETQYF. In nucleotides, the CDR3 is TGTGCCAGCAGTGAAGTCGACAGCCGGTACCAAGAGACCCAGTACTTC. The chain carries TRBV6-1 and TRBJ2-5, with D possibly being TRBD1 (5 bases). V dropped 1 base and J dropped 0 bases, with 12 bases sitting between them. CDR3 length: 16 residues. Germline V CDR1 and CDR2: MNHNS, SASEGT.

The chain combines TRBV19 with TRBJ1-5; D is undetermined. The CDR3 consists of 16 residues. CDR1 is LNHDA, CDR2 SQIVND, per germline (reference sequence). Trimming took off 4 bases at V and 0 bases at J, with 13 bases between the two ends. The CDR3 region has the DNA TGTGCCAGTAGTAAAACCGCGGCAGGTAGCAATCAGCCCCAGCATTTT. Its protein product is CASSKTAAGSNQPQHF. Full variable domain (remainder filled in from reference TRBV19 and TRBJ1-5): DGGITQSPKYLFRKEGQNVTLSCEQNLNHDAMYWYRQDPGQGLRLIYYSQIVNDFQKGDIAEGYSVSREKKESFPLTVTSAQKNPTAFYLCASSKTAAGSNQPQHFGDGTRLSIL.

This rearrangement joins TRBV6-6 to TRBJ1-2; 9 bases fit TRBD1. Germline V lookup: CDR1 MNHNY, CDR2 SVGAGI (reference sequence). V shed 4 bases and J 5 bases; nucleotides not matched to a gene: 8. The CDR3 runs 15 residues. The CDR3: CASSSSDRGGYGYTF. The CDR3 DNA reads TGTGCCAGCAGTTCTTCTGACAGGGGGGGGTATGGCTACACCTTC.

This clone was found a few times. This chain joins TRBV5-1 and TRBJ2-2; tentative D call: TRBD1 (5 bases). Germline V gives CDR1 SGHRS, CDR2 YFSETQ. This CDR3 comprises 13 residues. Deletions cut 4 bases from V and 6 bases from J, with 10 bases between. CDR3 residues: CASSPRVSGELFF. The CDR3 coding sequence is TGCGCCAGCAGCCCCAGGGTATCCGGGGAGCTGTTTTTT.

The rearrangement links TRBV2 to TRBJ2-1, with 9 bases fitting TRBD2. CDR3 length equals 15 residues. Per germline, CDR1 SNHLY and CDR2 FYNNEI. With 8 bases clipped from V and 2 bases from J, the junction kept 7 bases outside the gene matches. CDR3: CASLGEREAYNEQFF. CDR3 nucleotide sequence: TGTGCCAGCCTGGGGGAGCGGGAGGCCTACAATGAGCAGTTCTTC.

The V and J genes are TRBV5-1 and TRBJ1-1, with D perhaps TRBD1 (5 bases). V lost 4 bases, J lost 3 bases, and 13 bases lay in between. This CDR3 is built from 14 residues. Per germline, CDR1 SGHRS and CDR2 YFSETQ. CDR3 amino acids: CASSPFGGDTEAFF. CDR3 in DNA: TGCGCCAGCAGCCCATTCGGGGGTGACACTGAAGCTTTCTTT.

The rearrangement joins TRBV27 to TRBJ1-2, with D possibly TRBD1 on 6 matching bases. V shed 4 bases and J shed 1 base, with 16 bases lying between them. This CDR3 is 16 amino acids long. Germline CDR1 is MNHEY and CDR2 is SMNVEV (reference sequence). This chain's CDR3 is CASSSARQGINYGYTF. The CDR3 DNA reads as TGTGCCAGCAGTTCAGCGCGCCAGGGGATTAACTATGGCTACACCTTC.

This chain uses TRBV9 with TRBJ2-5, with D uncertain. The V and J ends lost 0 bases and 5 bases respectively, with 17 bases between them. Looked up from germline, CDR1 is SGDLS and CDR2 is YYNGEE. This CDR3 is 16 amino acids long. CDR3 nucleotide sequence: TGTGCCAGCAGCGTAGGGGTCTCTTCGAGAGGTGAGACCCAGTACTTC. Its translation: CASSVGVSSRGETQYF.

The chain uses TRBV7-9 and TRBJ1-1; tentative D call: TRBD1 (6 bases). Germline CDR1 SEHNR, CDR2 FQNEAQ (reference sequence). Trimming stripped 3 bases from V and 7 bases from J, with 12 bases between. This CDR3 region has 13 residues. DNA of the CDR3: TGTGCCAGCAGCTTTCTAGAGGGGGGTGAAGCTTTCTTT. It encodes CASSFLEGGEAFF.

V usage is TRBV18 and J usage is TRBJ1-1, with D perhaps matching TRBD1 (5 bases). V lost 6 bases to trimming and J lost 2 bases, with 16 bases between them. Germline V gene sequence: CDR1 KGHSH, CDR2 LQKENI. This CDR3 is built from 15 residues. The CDR3 DNA reads as TGTGCCAGCTCCCCCTACTGGACATCTAACACTGAAGCTTTCTTT. It is translated as CASSPYWTSNTEAFF.

The genes are TRBV18 and TRBJ2-1; 8 bases are shared with TRBD2. The germline CDR1 and CDR2 sequences are KGHSH and LQKENI. With V trimmed by 3 bases and J by 6 bases, 4 bases remained unmatched. The length of the CDR3 is 14 residues. The DNA of the CDR3 is TGTGCCAGCTCACCCGGGACTAGTCGCAATGAGCAGTTCTTC. Its protein is CASSPGTSRNEQFF.

The chain recombines TRBV10-2 with TRBJ1-1; possible D gene TRBD1, 5 bases. V was pared by 6 bases and J by 2 bases, with 10 bases between. CDR3 length: 13 residues. CDR1 and CDR2 (germline): WSHSY, SAAADI. CDR3 loop: CASRVWDNTEAFF. CDR3 sequence (DNA): TGCGCCAGCAGGGTTTGGGACAACACTGAAGCTTTCTTT.

The gene calls are TRBV6-4 and TRBJ1-2; unclear D gene. This CDR3 has 15 residues. Trimming took off 4 bases at V and 8 bases at J, with 20 bases between the two ends. The V gene's germline CDR1 is MRHNA and CDR2 SNTAGT. CDR3 sequence (DNA): TGTGCCAGCAGTGCCCATCAGGAGTCCGTGGGCGGCTACACCTTC. Its protein product is CASSAHQESVGGYTF.

J is TRBJ2-1 and V is TRBV12-5; 8 bases are a match to TRBD2. Germline trimming cut 0 bases from V and 5 bases from J; bases unmatched to any gene: 3. The CDR3 is 15 amino acids. CDR1 is LGHNT and CDR2 is FRNRAP in the germline V gene. The CDR3 region is CASGLVIAGHNEQFF. DNA of the CDR3: TGTGCTAGTGGTTTGGTAATAGCGGGGCACAATGAGCAGTTCTTC.

The chain carries TRBV11-1 and TRBJ1-1; TRBD1 might be the D (5 bases). This CDR3 contains 13 residues. V lost 0 bases, J lost 5 bases, and 7 bases lay in between. Germline loops: CDR1 SGHAT, CDR2 FQDESV (reference sequence). CDR3 residues: CASSLAGETEAFF. CDR3 DNA sequence: TGTGCCAGCAGCTTAGCAGGGGAAACTGAAGCTTTCTTT.

This clone was counted a few times. The chain carries TRBV9 and TRBJ1-2; 7 positions match TRBD1. This CDR3 contains 14 residues. Trimming at V came to 4 bases and at J to 3 bases, leaving 6 bases not matched to a gene. Germline values: CDR1 SGDLS, CDR2 YYNGEE. The CDR3 DNA is TGTGCCAGCAGCCCTCGACAGGGACACTATGGCTACACCTTC. This translates into CASSPRQGHYGYTF.

V gene TRBV7-9 combines with J gene TRBJ1-5; D may be TRBD1 (5 bases). The germline V and J ends were trimmed by 8 bases and 2 bases, with 10 bases remaining between them. The CDR3 is 13 amino acids. Germline V CDR1 and CDR2: SEHNR, FQNEAQ (reference sequence). In DNA form, the CDR3 reads TGTGCCAGCGTCAGGGAGGGCAATCAGCCCCAGCATTTT. It yields the protein CASVREGNQPQHF.

V is TRBV30 and J is TRBJ2-5, with D uncertain. The CDR3 runs to 11 residues. CDR1 is GTSNPN and CDR2 is SVGIG in the germline V gene (reference sequence). The V end was cut by 1 base, the J end by 5 bases, with 5 bases between. This CDR3 reads CAWSASETQYF. In DNA, the CDR3 is TGTGCCTGGAGTGCGAGCGAGACCCAGTACTTC.

This clone was seen only once. The chain links TRBV10-1 to TRBJ2-2; D is perhaps TRBD1 (6 bases). Trimming took off 7 bases at V and 3 bases at J, with 15 bases between the two ends. From germline, CDR1 is WNHNN and CDR2 SYGVQD (reference sequence). The CDR3 runs 15 residues. The CDR3 protein is CASTLWGPDTGELFF. The DNA of the CDR3 is TGCGCCAGCACCTTATGGGGGCCTGACACCGGGGAGCTGTTTTTT.

CDR3: CASSDPETGGGEKLFF. DNA for the CDR3: TGTGCCAGCAGTGACCCCGAGACAGGGGGCGGGGAAAAACTGTTTTTT. The chain recombines TRBV28 with TRBJ1-4, with TRBD1 matching 10 bases. The CDR3 is made up of 16 amino acids. Trimming removed 5 bases from V and 8 bases from J; junction bases left unmatched: 11. Germline loops: CDR1 MDHEN, CDR2 SYDVKM.

The chain combines TRBV5-8 with TRBJ2-7; weak D call: TRBD1 (6 bases). Per germline, CDR1 SGHTS and CDR2 YDEGEE. Trimming stripped 0 bases from V and 3 bases from J, with 10 bases between. The CDR3 contains 14 residues. DNA for the CDR3: TGTGCCAGCAGCTTGGGGACAGACTACTACGAGCAGTACTTC. Amino acids: CASSLGTDYYEQYF.

The chain is built from TRBV30 and TRBJ2-7, with D possibly being TRBD2 (6 bases). V was cut by 4 bases and J by 6 bases, with 19 bases left in between. The germline V gene has CDR1 GTSNPN and CDR2 SVGIG (reference sequence). This CDR3 comprises 14 residues. CDR3 in amino acids: CAWTLAIKAGEQYF. CDR3 bases: TGTGCCTGGACGTTGGCAATCAAAGCGGGCGAGCAGTACTTC.

The rearrangement uses TRBV19 and TRBJ1-2, with TRBD1 matching 11 bases. CDR1 and CDR2 from the germline V gene are LNHDA and SQIVND (reference sequence). This CDR3 contains 15 residues. V gave up 5 bases and J gave up 0 bases; unmatched junction bases: 2. CDR3 amino acids: CASSWDRGANYGYTF. The CDR3, as DNA: TGTGCCAGTAGTTGGGACAGGGGGGCTAACTATGGCTACACCTTC.